This T cell receptor (beta chain) was found in a study of T cell responses to AZD1222 COVID-19 vaccine. General study points: Variant regions that are unmutated are reportedly the target of nearly half of spike-specific TCRs.

Generated by immunoSEQ multiplex PCR, the TCRdb table keeps only in-frame clones and is missing some. The repertoire holds about 140,000 clones, with 80% to 90% as singletons. The CDR3 totals 14 residues. Germline-derived CDR1 and CDR2 are LGHDT and YNNKEL (reference sequence). V shed 2 bases and J 6 bases; nucleotides not matched to a gene: 3. This clone showed up just once. Its antigen is still unknown. The clonotype originates from an adult in good health. This specimen consisted of peripheral blood, obtained on day 0 of AZD1222 vaccination. V gene TRBV3-1 (or the pseudogene TRBV3-2) combines with J gene TRBJ2-3, with 9 bases aligning to TRBD2. The CDR3, as DNA: TGTGCCAGCAGCCAACTAACTAGCGGGGATACGCAGTATTTT. Its protein is CASSQLTSGDTQYF.